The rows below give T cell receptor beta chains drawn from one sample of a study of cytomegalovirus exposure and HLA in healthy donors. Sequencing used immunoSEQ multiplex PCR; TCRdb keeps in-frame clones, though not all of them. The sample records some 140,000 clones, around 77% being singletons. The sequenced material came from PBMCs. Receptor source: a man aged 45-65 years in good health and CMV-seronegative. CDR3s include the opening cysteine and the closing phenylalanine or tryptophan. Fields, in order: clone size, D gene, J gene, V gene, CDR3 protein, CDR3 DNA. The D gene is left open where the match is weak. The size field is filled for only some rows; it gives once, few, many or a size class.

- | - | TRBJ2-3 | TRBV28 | CASSTFREDTQYF | TGTGCCAGCAGTACCTTCCGGGAAGATACGCAGTATTTT
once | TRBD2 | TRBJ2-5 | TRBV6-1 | CASSEGLAGPSAQYF | TGTGCCAGCAGTGAGGGACTAGCGGGACCTTCGGCCCAGTACTTC
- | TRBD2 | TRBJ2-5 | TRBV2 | CASSGTSGMSETQYF | TGTGCCAGCAGTGGGACTAGCGGGATGTCGGAGACCCAGTACTTC
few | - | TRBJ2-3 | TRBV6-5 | CASSFQGAGADTQYF | TGTGCCAGCAGTTTCCAGGGGGCGGGGGCAGATACGCAGTATTTT
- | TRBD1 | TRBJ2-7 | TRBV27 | CASSFRQGSSYEQYF | TGTGCCAGCAGTTTCCGACAGGGTAGCTCCTACGAGCAGTACTTC
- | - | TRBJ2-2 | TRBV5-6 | CASSFGGQKTGELFF | TGTGCCAGCAGCTTTGGTGGACAAAAAACCGGGGAGCTGTTTTTT
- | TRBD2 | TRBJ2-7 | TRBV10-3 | CAISETTSGYEQYF | TGTGCCATCAGTGAAACGACTAGCGGGTACGAGCAGTACTTC
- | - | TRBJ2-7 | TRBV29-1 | CSVGQAYEQYF | TGCAGCGTTGGTCAGGCCTACGAGCAGTACTTC
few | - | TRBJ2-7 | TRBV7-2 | CASSSWGANSYEQYF | TGTGCCAGCAGCTCCTGGGGCGCTAACTCCTACGAGCAGTACTTC
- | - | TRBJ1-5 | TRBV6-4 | CASSDPRTGGYSNQPQHF | TGTGCCAGCAGTGACCCTAGGACCGGAGGATATAGCAATCAGCCCCAGCATTTT
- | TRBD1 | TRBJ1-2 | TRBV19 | CASTPGTGGAQGYTF | TGTGCCAGTACTCCCGGGACAGGTGGCGCTCAGGGCTACACCTTC
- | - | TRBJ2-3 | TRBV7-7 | CASSLGRTDTQYF | TGTGCTAGCAGCTTAGGGAGGACCGATACGCAGTATTTT
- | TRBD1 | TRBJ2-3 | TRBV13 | CASSFDRGMADTQYF | TGTGCCAGCAGCTTCGACAGGGGAATGGCAGATACGCAGTATTTT
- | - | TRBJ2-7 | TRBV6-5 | CARETGQGYYEQYF | TGTGCCAGGGAAACGGGACAAGGCTACTACGAGCAGTACTTC
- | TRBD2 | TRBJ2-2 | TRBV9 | CASSADPRSGSRWTGELFF | TGTGCCAGCAGCGCAGACCCACGTAGCGGGAGTAGGTGGACCGGGGAGCTGTTTTTT
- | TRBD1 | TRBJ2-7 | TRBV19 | CASSIRDRVDEQYF | TGTGCCAGTAGTATCCGGGACAGGGTCGACGAGCAGTACTTC
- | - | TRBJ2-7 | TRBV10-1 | CASSESSQGYEQYF | TGCGCCAGCAGTGAGTCGAGTCAGGGGTACGAGCAGTACTTC
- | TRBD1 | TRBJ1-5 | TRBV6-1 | CASISGTVNQPQHF | TGTGCCAGCATCTCCGGGACAGTCAATCAGCCCCAGCATTTT
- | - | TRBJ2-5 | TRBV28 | CASSTTGRETQYF | TGTGCCAGCAGTACGACAGGAAGAGAGACCCAGTACTTC
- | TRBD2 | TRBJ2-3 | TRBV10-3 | CAMAGTSGSTDTQYF | TGTGCCATGGCCGGGACTAGCGGGAGCACAGATACGCAGTATTTT
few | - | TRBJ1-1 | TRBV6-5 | CASRLQRTFEAFF | TGTGCCAGCAGACTACAACGCACCTTTGAAGCTTTCTTT
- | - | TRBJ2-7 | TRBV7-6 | CASSLGAESYEQYF | TGTGCCAGCAGCTTAGGGGCCGAGTCCTACGAGCAGTACTTC
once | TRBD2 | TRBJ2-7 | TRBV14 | CASSLEGQRTSGGYEQYF | TGTGCCAGCAGCCTAGAGGGACAGCGGACTAGCGGGGGCTACGAGCAGTACTTC
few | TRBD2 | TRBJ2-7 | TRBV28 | CATTRGGNFYEQYF | TGTGCCACTACTCGGGGGGGAAATTTCTACGAGCAGTACTTC
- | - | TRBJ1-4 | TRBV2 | CASSAAEGNEKLFF | TGTGCCAGCAGTGCGGCCGAGGGTAATGAAAAACTGTTTTTT
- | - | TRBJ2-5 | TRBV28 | CASTDRRQETQYF | TGTGCCAGCACCGACAGGCGCCAAGAGACCCAGTACTTC
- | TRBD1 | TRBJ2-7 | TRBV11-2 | CASSGTGRTYEQYF | TGTGCCAGCAGCGGGACAGGGAGGACCTACGAGCAGTACTTC
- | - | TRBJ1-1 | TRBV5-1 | CASGGETEAFF | TGCGCCAGCGGAGGGGAGACTGAAGCTTTCTTT
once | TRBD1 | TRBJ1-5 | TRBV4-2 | CASSQGQGADQPQHF | TGTGCCAGCAGCCAAGGACAGGGGGCGGATCAGCCCCAGCATTTT
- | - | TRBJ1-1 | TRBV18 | CASSPSLGRNTEAFF | TGTGCCAGCTCACCTTCTCTTGGGAGAAACACTGAAGCTTTCTTT
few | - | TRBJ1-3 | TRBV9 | CASSPRHLLSGNTIYF | TGTGCCAGCAGCCCGCGTCACCTCCTCTCTGGAAACACCATATATTTT
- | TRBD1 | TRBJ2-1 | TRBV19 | CASSRTGFGEQFF | TGTGCCAGTAGCCGGACAGGATTCGGTGAGCAGTTCTTC
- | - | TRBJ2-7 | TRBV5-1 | CASSAQGYEQYF | TGCGCCAGCAGCGCCCAGGGCTACGAGCAGTACTTC
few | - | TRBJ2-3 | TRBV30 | CAWGGGGGTDTQYF | TGTGCCTGGGGAGGGGGGGGCGGCACAGATACGCAGTATTTT
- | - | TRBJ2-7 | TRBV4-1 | CASSYQGFGYEQYF | TGCGCCAGCAGCTACCAGGGGTTCGGCTACGAGCAGTACTTC
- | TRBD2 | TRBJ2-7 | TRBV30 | CAWSVAGVPTRQYF | TGTGCCTGGAGTGTCGCGGGAGTTCCCACAAGGCAGTACTTC
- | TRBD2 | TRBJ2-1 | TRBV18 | CASSPRWTSGGDEQFF | TGTGCCAGCTCACCCCGGTGGACTAGCGGAGGGGATGAGCAGTTCTTC
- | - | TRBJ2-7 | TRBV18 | CASSPTLGGEQYF | TGTGCCAGCTCGCCCACATTGGGGGGCGAGCAGTACTTC
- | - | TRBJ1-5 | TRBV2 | CASNPDPPGDQPQHF | TGTGCCAGCAACCCCGACCCCCCAGGGGATCAGCCCCAGCATTTT
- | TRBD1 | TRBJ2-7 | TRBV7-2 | CASSLEQGAGYEQYF | TGTGCCAGCAGCTTAGAACAGGGGGCCGGCTACGAGCAGTACTTC
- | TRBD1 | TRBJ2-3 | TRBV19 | CASKSRGRSTDTQYF | TGTGCCAGTAAGAGCAGGGGGCGTAGCACAGATACGCAGTATTTT
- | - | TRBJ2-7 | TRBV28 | CASSFSSGGLTYEQYF | TGTGCCAGCAGTTTTTCATCGGGGGGCCTTACTTACGAGCAGTACTTC
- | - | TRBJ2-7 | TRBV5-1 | CASTLRGGYEQYF | TGCGCCAGCACCCTGAGAGGGGGCTACGAGCAGTACTTC
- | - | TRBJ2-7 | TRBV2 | CASSGDSYEQYF | TGTGCCAGCAGCGGGGATTCCTACGAGCAGTACTTC
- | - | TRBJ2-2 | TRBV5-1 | CASSLDSTNTGELFF | TGCGCCAGCAGCCTGGACTCAACGAACACCGGGGAGCTGTTTTTT
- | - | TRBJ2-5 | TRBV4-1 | CASSQELRAKETQYF | TGCGCCAGCAGCCAAGAACTCAGGGCAAAAGAGACCCAGTACTTC
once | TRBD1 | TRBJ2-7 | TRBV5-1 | CASSKTKGQSYEQYF | TGCGCCAGCAGCAAGACCAAGGGACAGTCCTACGAGCAGTACTTC
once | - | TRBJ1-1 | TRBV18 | CASSYGVANTEAFF | TGTGCCAGCTCGTACGGGGTAGCGAACACTGAAGCTTTCTTT
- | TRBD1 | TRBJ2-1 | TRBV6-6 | CASSYNRGFYNEQFF | TGTGCCAGCAGTTATAACAGGGGTTTTTACAATGAGCAGTTCTTC
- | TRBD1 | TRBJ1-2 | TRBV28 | CASSASVGTGTGYTF | TGTGCCAGCAGTGCGAGCGTAGGGACAGGGACTGGCTACACCTTC
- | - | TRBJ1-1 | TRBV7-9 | CASSVQGPGTEAFF | TGTGCCAGCAGCGTGCAGGGGCCAGGGACTGAAGCTTTCTTT
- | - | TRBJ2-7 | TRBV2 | CASMTQGFSYEQYF | TGTGCCAGCATGACACAGGGCTTCTCCTACGAGCAGTACTTC
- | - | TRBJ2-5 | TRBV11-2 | CASSLGLGETQYF | TGTGCCAGCAGCTTAGGACTAGGGGAGACCCAGTACTTC
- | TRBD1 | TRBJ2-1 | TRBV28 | CASTKTGSNEQFF | TGTGCCAGCACCAAGACAGGGAGCAATGAGCAGTTCTTC
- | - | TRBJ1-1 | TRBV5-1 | CASSRFLQGWATEAFF | TGCGCCAGCAGCCGATTCTTACAGGGCTGGGCCACTGAAGCTTTCTTT
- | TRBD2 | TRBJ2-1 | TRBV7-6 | CASSLGLAGNEQFF | TGTGCCAGCAGCTTAGGACTAGCAGGGAATGAGCAGTTCTTC
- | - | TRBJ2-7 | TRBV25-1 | CASSLGGTYEQYF | TGTGCCAGCAGTCTTGGGGGGACCTACGAGCAGTACTTC
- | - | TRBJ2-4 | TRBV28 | CASSPTPGNIQYF | TGTGCCAGCAGTCCCACTCCTGGAAACATTCAGTACTTC
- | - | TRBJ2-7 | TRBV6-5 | CASSYSGGNYEQYF | TGTGCCAGCAGTTACTCTGGGGGGAACTACGAGCAGTACTTC
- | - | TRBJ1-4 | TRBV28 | CASSFPSRDFNEKLFF | TGTGCCAGCAGTTTTCCCAGTCGGGACTTTAATGAAAAACTGTTTTTT